A single sample gave rise to the 10 T cell receptor beta chains below, sequenced in a study of T cell repertoires in cytomegalovirus infection. TCRdb passed the reads through MiXCR, listing each CDR3 protein once. Of nearly 450,000 distinct CDR3 sequences in the sample, approximately 33% were seen once. The sample comprised PBMCs. Every receptor here comes from a human donor in good health (CMV status not recorded). Some clones in this sample may be carry-over from other donors' samples.

This clonotype occurred a few times. This chain joins TRBV20-1 and TRBJ1-5, with D perhaps matching TRBD1 (5 bases). Germline loops: CDR1 DFQATT, CDR2 SNEGSKA (reference sequence). V lost 4 bases to trimming and J lost 6 bases, with 19 bases between them. The CDR3 length is 15 residues. CDR3 loop: CSATKQVSGGQPQHF. The CDR3 nucleotides are TGCAGTGCTACCAAGCAAGTCTCCGGGGGTCAGCCCCAGCATTTT.

The sample holds a few counts of this clonotype. This chain links TRBV15 with TRBJ1-5; 7 nucleotides agree with TRBD1. Germline V gene lookup returns CDR1 LNHNV and CDR2 YYDKDF (reference sequence). J was trimmed by 1 base and V by 1 base; bases with no gene match: 7. The CDR3 runs to 17 residues. CDR3 nucleotide sequence: TGTGCCACCAGCAGAGGGAGGACAGGCCGGAGCAATCAGCCCCAGCATTTT. Amino acids: CATSRGRTGRSNQPQHF.

The V gene is TRBV10-3, the J gene TRBJ1-1; tentatively, D is TRBD1 (6 bases). Trimming left V 3 bases short and J 4 bases short, with 12 bases between. Germline CDR1 ENHRY, CDR2 SYGVKD. The CDR3 consists of 14 residues. The CDR3 nucleotides are TGTGCCATCAGTGAAGGTCAGGGGAGCACTGAAGCTTTCTTT. Its protein product is CAISEGQGSTEAFF.

The chain recombines TRBV20-1 with TRBJ1-2, with D possibly matching TRBD1 (5 bases). CDR3 size: 15 residues. Germline CDR1 reads DFQATT; CDR2 reads SNEGSKA (reference sequence). V lost 3 bases to trimming and J lost 3 bases, with 17 bases between them. CDR3 sequence: CSASPGRSSDYGYTF. In DNA form, the CDR3 reads TGCAGTGCTAGCCCAGGGAGGAGTTCGGACTATGGCTACACCTTC.

This chain links TRBV5-1 with TRBJ2-1; 9 bases are shared with TRBD2. CDR3 length: 15 residues. The germline gives CDR1 SGHRS, CDR2 YFSETQ. V was pared by 1 base and J by 7 bases, with 6 bases of the junction left unmatched. CDR3 DNA sequence: TGCGCCAGCAGCTTGCCCGTAGCGGGGGATAATGAGCAGTTCTTC. This sequence encodes CASSLPVAGDNEQFF.

This clonotype was observed at least ten times. V is TRBV7-6 and J is TRBJ1-1, with TRBD1 as a possible D gene (5 bases). Germline V gene sequence: CDR1 SGHVS, CDR2 FNYEAQ. V was pared by 5 bases and J by 2 bases, with 12 bases between. The CDR3 runs 14 residues. The CDR3: CASSAETENTEAFF. The DNA of the CDR3 is TGTGCCAGCAGCGCAGAGACAGAAAACACTGAAGCTTTCTTT.

The table lists this clonotype with many counts. V is TRBV2 and J is TRBJ2-1, with D hard to call. CDR3 size: 13 residues. Germline CDR1 and CDR2: SNHLY and FYNNEI. V was trimmed by 2 bases and J by 10 bases, leaving 12 bases between them. The CDR3 DNA sequence: TGTGCCAGCAGTGAACCCCTCATTCGGGAGCAGTTCTTC. Amino acid sequence: CASSEPLIREQFF.

This clonotype was recorded at least ten times. The chain has TRBV7-3 and TRBJ1-2; perhaps TRBD1 as D (6 bases). Germline V gene sequence: CDR1 SGHTA, CDR2 FQGTGA. The CDR3 loop spans 11 amino acids. Trimming took off 8 bases at V and 6 bases at J, with 10 bases between the two ends. CDR3 nucleotides: TGTGCCAGCGGGAACAGGGATGGCTACACCTTC. Residues: CASGNRDGYTF.

This clonotype was detected only a few times. J is TRBJ2-1 and V is TRBV18; the match to TRBD2 covers 9 bases. CDR1 and CDR2 from the germline V gene are KGHSH and LQKENI. V lost 6 bases to trimming and J lost 2 bases; unmatched junction nucleotides: 14. CDR3 length: 18 residues. CDR3 loop: CASSRSAGGPFPYNEQFF. Here the CDR3 DNA reads TGTGCCAGCTCCCGTTCGGCGGGGGGGCCTTTCCCCTACAATGAGCAGTTCTTC.

This chain uses TRBV19 with TRBJ2-7; 7 nucleotides agree with TRBD1. Germline CDR1 reads LNHDA; CDR2 reads SQIVND (reference sequence). There are 15 residues in the CDR3. Trimming cost V 4 bases and J 5 bases; bases outside gene matches: 11. For the CDR3, the DNA is TGTGCCAGTAGTACCTCAACAGGGGCGAGCGACGAGCAGTACTTC. As protein: CASSTSTGASDEQYF.